This entry lists 21 T cell receptor beta chains sequenced from one sample in a study of cytotoxic CD8 clonotypes in ibrutinib-treated CLL. Profiled with immunoSEQ multiplex PCR; TCRdb holds only in-frame clones, not every one. The sample records some 10,000 clones, 79% being singletons. The starting material was PBMCs, obtained at disease progression, from a patient treated with ibrutinib. All receptors come from a human donor with chronic lymphocytic leukemia.

The chain joins TRBV12-5 to TRBJ2-3; 9 bases match TRBD1. J was trimmed by 0 bases and V by 9 bases; bases with no gene match: 7. Per the germline V gene, CDR1 is LGHNT and CDR2 is FRNRAP. This CDR3 region has 15 residues. CDR3 loop: CASGSGTGSTDTQYF. CDR3 nucleotide sequence: TGTGCTAGCGGGTCCGGGACAGGGAGCACAGATACGCAGTATTTT.

The V gene is TRBV7-8, the J gene TRBJ2-5; 9 bases line up with TRBD2. CDR1 and CDR2 from the germline V gene are SGHVS and FQNEAQ. Trimming removed 5 bases from V and 1 base from J; junction bases left unmatched: 8. This CDR3 contains 16 residues. CDR3 in DNA: TGTGCCAGCAGCAAATATCAGACTAGCGGCCAAGAGACCCAGTACTTC. Its translation: CASSKYQTSGQETQYF.

The chain is built from TRBV14 and TRBJ1-3; perhaps TRBD1 as D (6 bases). This CDR3 region has 17 residues. From germline, CDR1 is SGHDN and CDR2 FVKESK. V lost 2 bases, J lost 2 bases, and 16 bases lay in between. CDR3 amino acids: CASSQRFGTTTGNTIYF. Here the CDR3 DNA reads TGTGCCAGCAGCCAAAGGTTCGGGACAACGACTGGAAACACCATATATTTT. Using reference TRBV14 and TRBJ1-3 for the parts outside the CDR3, the full variable domain is EAGVTQFPSHSVIEKGQTVTLRCDPISGHDNLYWYRRVMGKEIKFLLHFVKESKQDESGMPNNRFLAERTGGTYSTLKVQPAELEDSGVYFCASSQRFGTTTGNTIYFGEGSWLTVV.

CDR3 loop: CASRLGYNEQFF. In DNA, the CDR3 is TGCGCCAGCAGGCTGGGGTACAATGAGCAGTTCTTC. The chain recombines TRBV5-1 with TRBJ2-1, with unresolved D. Looked up from germline, CDR1 is SGHRS and CDR2 is YFSETQ. The CDR3 totals 12 residues. Deletions cut 5 bases from V and 4 bases from J, with 7 bases between.

V usage is TRBV7-8 and J usage is TRBJ2-1; tentative D call: TRBD1 (11 bases). The V end was cut by 5 bases, the J end by 7 bases, with 30 bases between. The V gene's germline CDR1 is SGHVS and CDR2 FQNEAQ. The CDR3 covers 19 residues. For the CDR3, the DNA is TGTGCCAGCAGCCAACCTAGGACAGGGGGCGGTAGCGGGAGGAATGAGCAGTTCTTC. Protein product: CASSQPRTGGGSGRNEQFF.

This clone is deemed medium-sized. An end of the junction does not agree with germline; a read error may underlie this. The genes are TRBV29-1 and TRBJ1-2; D ambiguous. CDR3 length: 10 amino acids. Germline loops: CDR1 SQVTM, CDR2 ANQGSEA. The CDR3 DNA reads TGCAGCGTGAATACAGAGGCACTTACATTC. Encoded protein: CSVNTEALTF. Complete variable domain (other parts from reference TRBV29-1 and TRBJ1-2): SAVISQKPSRDICQRGTSLTIQCQVDSQVTMMFWYRQQPGQSLTLIATANQGSEATYESGFVIDKFPISRPNLTFSTLTVSNMSPEDSSIYLCSVNTEALTFGSGTRLTVV.

This clone was counted a few times. This chain joins TRBV2 and TRBJ2-7; TRBD1 or TRBD2 may be the D gene (5 bases each). Germline CDR1 and CDR2: SNHLY and FYNNEI. Trimming took off 8 bases at V and 7 bases at J, with 15 bases between the two ends. This CDR3 has 12 amino acids. CDR3 protein: CASALQGGEQYF. The CDR3 region has the DNA TGTGCCAGCGCACTTCAGGGCGGGGAGCAGTACTTC.

This clone was recorded once. The chain combines TRBV6-1 with TRBJ1-1, with unresolved D. The CDR3 has 13 amino acids. Per the germline V gene, CDR1 is MNHNS and CDR2 is SASEGT. The germline V and J ends were trimmed by 6 bases and 3 bases, with 11 bases remaining between them. In DNA, the CDR3 is TGTGCCAGCAGCCACTATATTGACACTGAAGCTTTCTTT. Translating it yields CASSHYIDTEAFF.

The V call is TRBV5-1, the J call TRBJ2-7, with 7 bases aligning to TRBD1. CDR3 size: 13 residues. Per the germline V gene, CDR1 is SGHRS and CDR2 is YFSETQ. V shed 5 bases and J 2 bases; nucleotides not matched to a gene: 4. The chain's CDR3 is CASRKGAAYEQYF. CDR3 bases: TGCGCCAGCAGAAAGGGGGCAGCCTACGAGCAGTACTTC.

The chain has TRBV6-4 and TRBJ2-2; D unresolved. V was pared by 3 bases and J by 0 bases, with 5 bases between. Germline loops: CDR1 MRHNA, CDR2 SNTAGT. The CDR3 contains 14 residues. The CDR3 reads CASSEESNTGELFF. The CDR3 DNA sequence: TGTGCCAGCAGTGAGGAGTCGAACACCGGGGAGCTGTTTTTT.

This clone was seen a few times. The V call is TRBV30, the J call TRBJ1-2; 7 nucleotides agree with TRBD1. The germline gives CDR1 GTSNPN, CDR2 SVGIG (reference sequence). This CDR3 contains 14 residues. V gave up 2 bases and J gave up 5 bases; unmatched junction bases: 8. The CDR3 reads CAWSQGDSYYGYTF. In DNA, the CDR3 is TGTGCCTGGAGTCAGGGGGACAGTTATTATGGCTACACCTTC.

The chain carries TRBV9 and TRBJ2-3, with 14 nucleotides matching TRBD2. The length of the CDR3 is 15 residues. Trimming cost V 2 bases and J 6 bases; bases outside gene matches: 2. Germline CDR1 SGDLS, CDR2 YYNGEE. CDR3 in amino acids: CASSVGTSGSDTQYF. CDR3 nucleotides: TGTGCCAGCAGCGTTGGGACTAGCGGGAGCGATACGCAGTATTTT.

This chain links TRBV5-5 with TRBJ2-7; D possibly corresponds to TRBD1 (6 bases). Per germline, CDR1 SGHKS and CDR2 YYEKEE (reference sequence). This CDR3 is 14 amino acids long. Trimming removed 0 bases from V and 4 bases from J, with 11 bases in between. CDR3 loop: CASSLGAQGYEQYF. Written as DNA, the CDR3 is TGTGCCAGCAGCTTGGGCGCCCAGGGGTACGAGCAGTACTTC.

The CDR3 DNA sequence: TGTGCCAGCAGTTTAGGTAGACCCTACGAGCAGTACTTC. It codes for CASSLGRPYEQYF. The gene calls are TRBV28 and TRBJ2-7; unclear D gene. V gave up 2 bases and J gave up 2 bases, with 7 bases separating them. The CDR3 sequence is 13 residues long. Germline CDR1 is MDHEN and CDR2 is SYDVKM.

The V call is TRBV4-1, the J call TRBJ2-7, with D possibly TRBD2 on 5 matching bases. From germline, CDR1 is MGHRA and CDR2 YSYEKL. The CDR3 loop spans 17 amino acids. V was shortened by 5 bases and J by 2 bases, with 22 bases between the two germline ends. CDR3 nucleotide sequence: TGCGCCAGCAGCAGAAGCTTTCGGGAACTATCAACCTACGAGCAGTACTTC. Protein: CASSRSFRELSTYEQYF.

This clone has only one observation. The chain is built from TRBV15 and TRBJ2-5; D gene uncertain. From germline, CDR1 is LNHNV and CDR2 YYDKDF (reference sequence). This CDR3 has 12 residues. V lost 5 bases and J lost 5, with 9 bases in between. The CDR3 loop reads CATSGRGETQYF. The CDR3 DNA reads TGTGCCACCAGCGGTCGTGGGGAGACCCAGTACTTC.

The chain combines TRBV5-1 with TRBJ2-7, with D perhaps assigned TRBD1 or TRBD2 (5 bases each). The V end lost 0 bases, the J end lost 3 bases, and 10 bases lay between the germline ends. This CDR3 is built from 14 residues. Germline CDR1 SGHRS, CDR2 YFSETQ. CDR3 amino acids: CASSLVGELYEQYF. CDR3 bases: TGCGCCAGCAGCTTGGTAGGGGAGCTCTACGAGCAGTACTTC. The whole variable domain, filled in from reference TRBV5-1 and TRBJ2-7, reads KAGVTQTPRYLIKTRGQQVTLSCSPISGHRSVSWYQQTPGQGLQFLFEYFSETQRNKGNFPGRFSGRQFSNSRSEMNVSTLELGDSALYLCASSLVGELYEQYFGPGTRLTVT.

The chain uses TRBV6-1 and TRBJ1-1; the D is unclear. The CDR3 has 13 residues. The germline V and J ends were trimmed by 10 bases and 0 bases, with 12 bases remaining between them. CDR1 MNHNS and CDR2 SASEGT come from the germline V gene. The CDR3 coding sequence is TGTGCCATCACTTCGACCATGAACACTGAAGCTTTCTTT. It specifies CAITSTMNTEAFF.

The V call is TRBV18, the J call TRBJ1-2; D is perhaps TRBD1 (6 bases). This CDR3 is 16 amino acids long. V shed 3 bases and J shed 3 bases, with 17 bases lying between them. Germline V gene data show CDR1 as KGHSH and CDR2 as LQKENI. The CDR3 coding sequence is TGTGCCAGCTCACCCCTAAAGACAGGATCGGACTATGGCTACACCTTC. Residues: CASSPLKTGSDYGYTF.

J is TRBJ2-1 and V is TRBV7-8; D is unresolved. The CDR3 consists of 12 residues. Trimming removed 5 bases at V and 10 bases at J, with 12 bases between. Per the germline V gene, CDR1 is SGHVS and CDR2 is FQNEAQ. Written as DNA, the CDR3 is TGTGCCAGCAGCGCAATGGGGATCGAGCAGTTCTTC. Translation: CASSAMGIEQFF.

The chain recombines TRBV18 with TRBJ2-7, with 11 positions matching TRBD2. The CDR3 spans 15 residues. V gave up 6 bases and J gave up 3 bases; unmatched junction bases: 7. Germline CDR1 KGHSH, CDR2 LQKENI. The CDR3 bases are TGTGCCAGCTCCCCCCCGGGACTAGCGGTCTACGAGCAGTACTTC. Translated, it gives CASSPPGLAVYEQYF.